The 7 T cell receptor beta chains below come from one sample, sequenced in a study of blood T cell repertoires in COVID-19. Only in-frame clones appear in the TCRdb table, and some are missing; sequencing was by immunoSEQ multiplex PCR. Among roughly 290,000 clones, around nine tenths were seen once, and the ten largest hold over 6%. Sequencing input: PBMCs or T cells enriched from blood (not recorded which). These receptors were collected from a woman aged 40 to 50 who had recovered from COVID-19.

This chain connects TRBV7-8 to TRBJ2-1; D ambiguous. The V gene lost 5 bases and the J gene lost 0 bases, with 11 bases spanning the gap. From germline, CDR1 is SGHVS and CDR2 FQNEAQ. This CDR3 is built from 15 residues. This chain's CDR3 is CASSPIRSSYNEQFF. CDR3 DNA sequence: TGTGCCAGCAGCCCCATCCGGAGCTCCTACAATGAGCAGTTCTTC.

J is TRBJ1-5 and V is TRBV7-2, with 10 bases identical to TRBD1. The CDR3 has 15 residues. Per the germline V gene, CDR1 is SGHTA and CDR2 is FQGNSA. The V and J ends lost 1 base and 6 bases, in that order; junction bases with no gene match: 3. In DNA, the CDR3 is TGTGCCAGCAGCTTAGAGACAGGGGGCGGTCAGCCCCAGCATTTT. Amino acid sequence: CASSLETGGGQPQHF.

DNA for the CDR3: TGTGCCAGCAGTTTTAGTGGTGGGGCCAACGTCCTGACTTTC. Translating it yields CASSFSGGANVLTF. The chain combines TRBV28 with TRBJ2-6; D gene uncertain. Germline-derived CDR1 and CDR2 are MDHEN and SYDVKM. This CDR3 region has 14 residues. Between the trimmed V and J ends, which lost 3 bases and 3 bases, there was a span of 6 bases.

The V call is TRBV6-1, the J call TRBJ1-3; TRBD1 is a possible D gene (5 bases). The germline CDR1 and CDR2 sequences are MNHNS and SASEGT. Between the trimmed V and J ends, which lost 2 bases and 3 bases, there was a span of 11 bases. The CDR3 totals 15 residues. CDR3 nucleotides: TGTGCCAGCAGTGAATTGGTAGGGGATGGAAACACCATATATTTT. Amino acid sequence: CASSELVGDGNTIYF.

This chain connects TRBV4-1 to TRBJ1-1; D perhaps matches TRBD1 (5 bases). Per the germline V gene, CDR1 is MGHRA and CDR2 is YSYEKL. The V and J ends lost 1 base and 5 bases respectively, with 20 bases between them. The CDR3 covers 17 residues. The CDR3 protein is CASSQVGGRRIGTEAFF. The CDR3 coding sequence is TGCGCCAGCAGCCAAGTCGGGGGAAGGAGAATCGGGACTGAAGCTTTCTTT.

The chain carries TRBV19 and TRBJ1-1, with TRBD1 identical over 12 bases. CDR1 is LNHDA, CDR2 SQIVND, per germline (reference sequence). V lost 5 bases, J lost 4 bases, and 8 bases stayed unmatched. The CDR3 is 16 residues long. This CDR3 is CASSVPGTGGFTEAFF. Written as DNA, the CDR3 is TGTGCCAGTAGTGTTCCCGGGACAGGGGGCTTCACTGAAGCTTTCTTT.

Turning to this clone: The germline gene is not matched at one end of the junction; a read error may be the cause. The V and J genes are TRBV18 and TRBJ2-3, with 12 bases that match TRBD2. The CDR3 spans 24 residues. Looked up from germline, CDR1 is KGHSH and CDR2 is LQKENI. CDR3 coding DNA: TGTGTCAGCTCACCACCGTGGGTTCCCGGACTAGCGGGGACCCTAGGGCCTAGCACAGATACGCAGTATTTT. This codes for CVSSPPWVPGLAGTLGPSTDTQYF.